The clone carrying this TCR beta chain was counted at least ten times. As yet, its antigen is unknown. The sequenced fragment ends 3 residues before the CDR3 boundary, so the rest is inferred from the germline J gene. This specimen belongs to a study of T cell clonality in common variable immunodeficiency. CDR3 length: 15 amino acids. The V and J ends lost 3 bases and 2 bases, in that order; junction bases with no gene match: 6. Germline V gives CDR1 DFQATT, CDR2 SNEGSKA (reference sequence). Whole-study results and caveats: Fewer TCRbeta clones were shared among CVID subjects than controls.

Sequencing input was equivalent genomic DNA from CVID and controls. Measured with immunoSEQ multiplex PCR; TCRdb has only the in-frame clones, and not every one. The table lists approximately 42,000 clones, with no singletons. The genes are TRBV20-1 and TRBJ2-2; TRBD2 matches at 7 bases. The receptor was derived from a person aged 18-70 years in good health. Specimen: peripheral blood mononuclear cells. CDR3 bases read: TGCAGTGCTAGGCACCTAGCGGAAAACACCGGGGAG. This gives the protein CSARHLAENTGE. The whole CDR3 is CSARHLAENTGELFF.